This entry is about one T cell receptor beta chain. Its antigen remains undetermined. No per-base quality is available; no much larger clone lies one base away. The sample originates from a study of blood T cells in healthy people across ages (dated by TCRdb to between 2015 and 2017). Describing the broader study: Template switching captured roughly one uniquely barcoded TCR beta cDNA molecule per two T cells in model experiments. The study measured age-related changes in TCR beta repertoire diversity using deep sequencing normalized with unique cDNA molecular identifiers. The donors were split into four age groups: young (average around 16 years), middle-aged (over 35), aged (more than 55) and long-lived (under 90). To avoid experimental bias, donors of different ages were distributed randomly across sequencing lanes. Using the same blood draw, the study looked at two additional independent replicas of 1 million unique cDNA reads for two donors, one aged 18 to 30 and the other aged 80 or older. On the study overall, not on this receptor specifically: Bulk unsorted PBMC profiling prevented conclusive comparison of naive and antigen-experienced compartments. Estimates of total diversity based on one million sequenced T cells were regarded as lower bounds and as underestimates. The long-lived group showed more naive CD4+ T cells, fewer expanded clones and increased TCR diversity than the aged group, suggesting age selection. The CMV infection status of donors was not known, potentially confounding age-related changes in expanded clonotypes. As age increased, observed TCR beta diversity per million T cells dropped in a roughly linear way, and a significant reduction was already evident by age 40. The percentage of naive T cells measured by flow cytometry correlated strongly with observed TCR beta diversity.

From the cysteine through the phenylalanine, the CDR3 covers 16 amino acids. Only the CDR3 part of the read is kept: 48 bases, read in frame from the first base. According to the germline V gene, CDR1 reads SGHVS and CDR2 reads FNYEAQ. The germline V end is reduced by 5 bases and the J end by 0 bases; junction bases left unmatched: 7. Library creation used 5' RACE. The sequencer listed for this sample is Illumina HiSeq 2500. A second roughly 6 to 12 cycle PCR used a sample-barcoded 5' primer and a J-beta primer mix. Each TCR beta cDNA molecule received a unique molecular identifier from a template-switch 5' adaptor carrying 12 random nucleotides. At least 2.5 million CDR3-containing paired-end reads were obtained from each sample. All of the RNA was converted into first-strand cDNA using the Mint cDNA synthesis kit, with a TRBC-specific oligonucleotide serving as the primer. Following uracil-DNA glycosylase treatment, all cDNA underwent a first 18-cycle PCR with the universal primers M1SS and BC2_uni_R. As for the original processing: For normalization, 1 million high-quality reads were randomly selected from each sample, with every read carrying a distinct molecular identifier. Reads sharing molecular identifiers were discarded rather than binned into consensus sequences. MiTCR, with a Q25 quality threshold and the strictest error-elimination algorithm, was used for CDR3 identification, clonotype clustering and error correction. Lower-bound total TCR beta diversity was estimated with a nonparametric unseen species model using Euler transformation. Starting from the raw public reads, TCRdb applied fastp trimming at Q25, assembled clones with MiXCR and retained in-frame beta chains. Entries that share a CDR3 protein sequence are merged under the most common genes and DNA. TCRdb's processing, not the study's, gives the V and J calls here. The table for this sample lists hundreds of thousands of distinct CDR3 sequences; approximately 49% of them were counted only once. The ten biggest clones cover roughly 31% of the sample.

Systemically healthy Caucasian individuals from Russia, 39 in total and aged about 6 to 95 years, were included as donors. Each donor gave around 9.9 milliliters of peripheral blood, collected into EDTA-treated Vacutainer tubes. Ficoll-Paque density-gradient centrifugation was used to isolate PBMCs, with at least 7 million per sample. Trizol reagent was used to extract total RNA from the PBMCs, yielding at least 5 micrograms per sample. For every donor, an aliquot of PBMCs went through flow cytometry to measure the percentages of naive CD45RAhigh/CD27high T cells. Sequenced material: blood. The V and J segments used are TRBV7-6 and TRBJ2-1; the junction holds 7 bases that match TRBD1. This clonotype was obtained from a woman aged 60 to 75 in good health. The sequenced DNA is TGTGCCAGCAGCGTGGGACAGTTGAACTCCTACAATGAGCAGTTCTTC. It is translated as CASSVGQLNSYNEQFF.